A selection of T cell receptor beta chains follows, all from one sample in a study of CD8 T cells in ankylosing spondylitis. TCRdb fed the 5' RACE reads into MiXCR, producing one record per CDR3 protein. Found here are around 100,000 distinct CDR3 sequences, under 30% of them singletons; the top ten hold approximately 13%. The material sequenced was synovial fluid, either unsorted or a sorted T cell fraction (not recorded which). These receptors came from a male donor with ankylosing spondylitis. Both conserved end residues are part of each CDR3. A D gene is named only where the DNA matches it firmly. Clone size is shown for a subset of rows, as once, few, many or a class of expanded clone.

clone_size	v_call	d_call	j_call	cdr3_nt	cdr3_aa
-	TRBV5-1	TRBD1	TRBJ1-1	TGCGCCAGCAGCTACCGGACAGGGTGGACTGAAGCTTTCTTT	CASSYRTGWTEAFF
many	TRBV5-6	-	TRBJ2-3	TGTGCCAGCAGCTTTGTAGGGATGGCCCCTAGCACAGATACGCAGTATTTT	CASSFVGMAPSTDTQYF
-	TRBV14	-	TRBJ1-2	TGTGCCAGCAGCCGGGTCAGGGGCTATGGCTACACCTTC	CASSRVRGYGYTF
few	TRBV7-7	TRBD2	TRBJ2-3	TGTGCCAGCAGCTTAACTAGCGGAGGCACAGATACGCAGTATTTT	CASSLTSGGTDTQYF
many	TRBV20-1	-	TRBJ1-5	TGCAGTGCTAGAGATTACCGGAGCAATCAGCCCCAGCATTTT	CSARDYRSNQPQHF
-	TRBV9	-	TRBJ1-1	TGTGCCAGCAGCGTAGTCTCAGGGGACGGAACTGAAGCTTTCTTT	CASSVVSGDGTEAFF
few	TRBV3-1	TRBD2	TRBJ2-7	TGTGCCAGCAGCCTTAGCGGGAGAGGATACGAGCAGTACTTC	CASSLSGRGYEQYF
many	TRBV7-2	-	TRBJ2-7	TGTGCCAGCAGCTTAGACTACGAGCAGTACTTC	CASSLDYEQYF
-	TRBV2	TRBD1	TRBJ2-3	TGTGCCACCCGGACAGGGGGCAGGGATACGCAGTATTTT	CATRTGGRDTQYF
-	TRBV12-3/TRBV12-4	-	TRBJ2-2	TGTGCCAGCAGTTGGACCGAAACCGGGGAGCTGTTTTTT	CASSWTETGELFF
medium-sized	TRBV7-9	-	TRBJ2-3	TGTGCCAGCAGCCCCCGGGAGTTGACAGATACGCAGTATTTT	CASSPRELTDTQYF
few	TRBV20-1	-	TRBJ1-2	TGCAGTGCTCAATACTTGATTGGCTACACCTTC	CSAQYLIGYTF
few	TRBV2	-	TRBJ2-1	TGTGCCAGCAAAGTCCTAGCGATGTCATACAATGAGCAGTTCTTC	CASKVLAMSYNEQFF
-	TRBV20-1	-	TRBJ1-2	TGCAGTGCTAAGAAGGGAGGTAACTACAACTATGGCTACACCTTC	CSAKKGGNYNYGYTF
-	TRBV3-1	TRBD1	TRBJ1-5	TGTGCCAGCAGCCAAGGGGGACAGGGTAACAATCAGCCCCAGCATTTT	CASSQGGQGNNQPQHF
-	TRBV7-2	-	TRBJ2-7	TGTGCCAGCAGCCCGGATGTAGCCTCCGAGCAGTACTTC	CASSPDVASEQYF
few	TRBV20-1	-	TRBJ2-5	TGCAGTGCTACCAGGGGGGGAGAGACCCAGTACTTC	CSATRGGETQYF
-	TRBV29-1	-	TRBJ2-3	TGCAGCGTTGAAACTTACGCGAGCACAGATACGCAGTATTTT	CSVETYASTDTQYF
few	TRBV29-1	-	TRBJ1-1	TGCAGCGCCGACCAGGTCGCGGGGGGCGAGGGCGAAGCTTTCTTT	CSADQVAGGEGEAFF
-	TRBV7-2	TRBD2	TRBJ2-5	TGTGCCAGCTCCTTGAGCGGGATAAGGGAGACCCAGTACTTC	CASSLSGIRETQYF
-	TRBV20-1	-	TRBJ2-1	TGCAGTGCGAAGAGGGAGCGACTAGTGTACAATGAGCAGTTCTTC	CSAKRERLVYNEQFF
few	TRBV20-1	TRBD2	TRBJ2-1	TGCAGTGCTACCACGTCCAGCGGGAGGTTGGATGAGCAGTTCTTC	CSATTSSGRLDEQFF
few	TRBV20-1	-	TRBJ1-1	TGCAGTGCTAGAAGGGAAGCCCTGAACACTGAAGCTTTCTTT	CSARREALNTEAFF
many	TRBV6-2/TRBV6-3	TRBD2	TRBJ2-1	TGTGCCAGCGATCTAGCGGGGTTCTACACTGAGCAGTTCTTC	CASDLAGFYTEQFF
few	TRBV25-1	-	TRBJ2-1	TGTGCCAGCAGTGGGAGACTTCCGGGCTTGGATGAGCAGTTCTTC	CASSGRLPGLDEQFF
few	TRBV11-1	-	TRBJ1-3	TGTGCCAGCCGTGGCCTACAGCGACAAACGGAGGGCTCTGGAAACACCATATATTTT	CASRGLQRQTEGSGNTIYF
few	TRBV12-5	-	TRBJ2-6	TGTGCTAGTGCCCTCGACGCGACAGCGAGCTCTGGGGCCAACGTCCTGACTTTC	CASALDATASSGANVLTF
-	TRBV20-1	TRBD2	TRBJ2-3	TGCAGTGCTAAACCGGGACTAGCGTCTGATACGCAGTATTTT	CSAKPGLASDTQYF
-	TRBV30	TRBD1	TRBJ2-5	TGTGCCTGGGAAAGGGACAGGGCTGAGACCCAGTACTTC	CAWERDRAETQYF
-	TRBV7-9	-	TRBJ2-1	TGTGCCAGCAGCTTATCCGGAGGGGGCAATGAGCAGTTCTTC	CASSLSGGGNEQFF
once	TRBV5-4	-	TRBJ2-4	TGTGCCAGCAGCGGAGGTCGGGACATTCAGTACTTC	CASSGGRDIQYF
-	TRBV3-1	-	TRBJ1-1	TGTGCCAGCAGCCGCAGGGGAGTGAACACTGAAGCTTTCTTT	CASSRRGVNTEAFF